The 18 T cell receptor beta chains below were found in one sample sequenced in a study of T cell responses to AZD1222 COVID-19 vaccine. This table comes from immunoSEQ multiplex PCR, and its TCRdb copy is limited to in-frame clones, with some not included. The sample has about 81,000 clones; just over 85% are singletons. The sequences come from peripheral blood, collected 28 days after the second AZD1222 dose. The receptors originated from an adult who received the AZD1222 COVID-19 vaccine.

The chain recombines TRBV28 with TRBJ1-6, with D hard to call. The germline CDR1 and CDR2 sequences are MDHEN and SYDVKM. The CDR3 spans 12 residues. V lost 5 bases and J lost 9, with 8 bases in between. CDR3 region: CASSPHPSPLHF. In nucleotides, the CDR3 is TGTGCCAGCAGTCCCCACCCTTCACCCCTCCACTTT.

The chain uses TRBV5-1 and TRBJ2-1; D gene uncertain. CDR1 SGHRS and CDR2 YFSETQ come from the germline V gene. Trimming left V 0 bases short and J 0 bases short, with 7 bases between. The CDR3 is 15 residues long. The CDR3 loop reads CASSLVEFSYNEQFF. The CDR3 DNA reads as TGCGCCAGCAGCTTGGTGGAGTTCTCCTACAATGAGCAGTTCTTC.

The rearrangement links TRBV6-4 to TRBJ1-2; no firm D call. The germline V and J ends were trimmed by 10 bases and 8 bases, with 14 bases remaining between them. CDR3 length: 11 amino acids. Per the germline V gene, CDR1 is MRHNA and CDR2 is SNTAGT. This CDR3 reads CATRYQSGYTF. DNA of the CDR3: TGTGCCACCAGATACCAGAGCGGCTACACCTTC.

J is TRBJ1-4 and V is TRBV18; no definite D call. The CDR3 extends over 15 amino acids. Trimming took 3 bases from V and 3 from J, leaving 11 bases between them. Germline values: CDR1 KGHSH, CDR2 LQKENI. CDR3 amino acids: CASSPSPVANEKLFF. The CDR3 DNA follows: TGTGCCAGCTCACCGAGCCCGGTGGCTAATGAAAAACTGTTTTTT. The full variable domain, with the rest looked up from reference TRBV18 and TRBJ1-4, is NAGVMQNPRHLVRRRGQEARLRCSPMKGHSHVYWYRQLPEEGLKFMVYLQKENIIDESGMPKERFSAEFPKEGPSILRIQQVVRGDSAAYFCASSPSPVANEKLFFGSGTQLSVL.

This chain joins TRBV7-2 and TRBJ2-7; D possibly corresponds to TRBD1 (6 bases). V shed 0 bases and J shed 0 bases, with 9 bases lying between them. The CDR3 runs 15 residues. Germline V gene data show CDR1 as SGHTA and CDR2 as FQGNSA. CDR3 amino acids: CASSLAGRGSYEQYF. The DNA of the CDR3 is TGTGCCAGCAGCTTAGCCGGCAGGGGCTCCTACGAGCAGTACTTC.

The chain has TRBV2 and TRBJ2-2; TRBD1 aligns across 9 bases. The CDR3 sequence is 14 residues long. Germline CDR1 and CDR2: SNHLY and FYNNEI. With V trimmed by 5 bases and J by 9 bases, 7 bases remained unmatched. CDR3 in DNA: TGTGCCAGCAGTCCAAGGACAGGGGTTAGGGAGCTGTTTTTT. It specifies CASSPRTGVRELFF.

Comments on this clone: The conserved phenylalanine or tryptophan normally closing the CDR3 is absent here, so this likely arose from a read error. The chain is built from TRBV4-1 and TRBJ2-7; 9 bases are shared with TRBD2. Germline values: CDR1 MGHRA, CDR2 YSYEKL. V gave up 1 base and J gave up 9 bases; unmatched junction bases: 4. The CDR3 has 13 residues. The CDR3 loop is CASSQVSGSSQYL. The CDR3 DNA follows: TGCGCCAGCAGCCAAGTTAGCGGGAGTTCGCAGTACCTC.

The rearrangement uses TRBV19 and TRBJ2-5; D is ambiguous. The CDR3 is made up of 14 amino acids. V was pared by 6 bases and J by 1 base, with 12 bases between. Per germline, CDR1 LNHDA and CDR2 SQIVND (reference sequence). This CDR3 is CASSLLTSQETQYF. The CDR3 bases are TGTGCCAGTAGCCTTTTGACTTCCCAAGAGACCCAGTACTTC.

The V and J genes are TRBV5-8 and TRBJ2-7; D is perhaps TRBD2 (5 bases). Trimming cost V 4 bases and J 4 bases, with 15 bases left between them. This CDR3 contains 14 residues. Germline CDR1 and CDR2: SGHTS and YDEGEE. CDR3 nucleotides: TGTGCCAGCAGCCCCCGAGGGTGGGGATACGAGCAGTACTTC. It translates to CASSPRGWGYEQYF.

V is TRBV6-5 and J is TRBJ2-3; possibly TRBD1 or TRBD2 for D (5 bases each). Germline values: CDR1 MNHEY, CDR2 SVGAGI. This CDR3 is built from 15 residues. The V end was cut by 2 bases, the J end by 4 bases, with 13 bases between. CDR3: CASSYARQRPDTQYF. DNA of the CDR3: TGTGCCAGCAGTTACGCCCGACAGCGGCCAGATACGCAGTATTTT.

This chain joins TRBV10-2 and TRBJ2-7, with D perhaps TRBD2 (5 bases). Germline V gene lookup returns CDR1 WSHSY and CDR2 SAAADI. The ends were cut back, 4 bases at V and 0 bases at J, with 10 bases in the middle. The CDR3 is 14 residues long. The CDR3 nucleotides read TGCGCCAGCAGTGTGAGGGTAAGCTCCTACGAGCAGTACTTC. Translated: CASSVRVSSYEQYF.

V usage is TRBV7-9 and J usage is TRBJ2-1; D perhaps matches TRBD2 (5 bases). The V gene lost 4 bases and the J gene lost 0 bases, with 16 bases spanning the gap. The V gene's germline CDR1 is SEHNR and CDR2 FQNEAQ (reference sequence). The CDR3 is 17 residues long. CDR3 nucleotides: TGTGCCAGCAGCTCTCTCGCGTTAGGGAGCTCCTACAATGAGCAGTTCTTC. Its protein is CASSSLALGSSYNEQFF. Drawing the rest from reference TRBV7-9 and TRBJ2-1, the complete variable domain is DTGVSQNPRHKITKRGQNVTFRCDPISEHNRLYWYRQTLGQGPEFLTYFQNEAQLEKSRLLSDRFSAERPKGSFSTLEIQRTEQGDSAMYLCASSSLALGSSYNEQFFGPGTRLTVL.

This chain uses TRBV5-1 with TRBJ1-3; D is undetermined. This CDR3 is built from 14 residues. In germline, CDR1 is SGHRS, CDR2 YFSETQ. The V gene lost 7 bases and the J gene lost 0 bases, with 11 bases spanning the gap. Here the CDR3 DNA reads TGCGCCAGCCAAAACAGCGGCTCTGGAAACACCATATATTTT. Translation: CASQNSGSGNTIYF.

J is TRBJ1-4 and V is TRBV4-3; no firm D call. Trimming pared 1 base from V and 0 bases from J, leaving 6 bases between. CDR1 is LGHNA and CDR2 is YSLEER in the germline V gene. The length of the CDR3 is 15 residues. CDR3 sequence: CASSQGVATNEKLFF. In DNA, the CDR3 is TGCGCCAGCAGCCAAGGGGTTGCAACTAATGAAAAACTGTTTTTT.

CDR3 sequence: CASSLGVNTGELFF. CDR3 sequence (DNA): TGTGCCAGCAGCTTGGGGGTTAACACCGGGGAGCTGTTTTTT. V usage is TRBV5-4 and J usage is TRBJ2-2; D unresolved. The CDR3 extends over 14 amino acids. The V and J ends lost 0 bases and 2 bases respectively, with 5 bases between them. Germline CDR1 and CDR2: SGHNT and YYREEE (reference sequence). The whole variable domain, remainder taken from reference TRBV5-4 and TRBJ2-2, is ETGVTQSPTHLIKTRGQQVTLRCSSQSGHNTVSWYQQALGQGPQFIFQYYREEENGRGNFPPRFSGLQFPNYSSELNVNALELDDSALYLCASSLGVNTGELFFGEGSRLTVL.

This chain joins TRBV7-9 and TRBJ1-4; 12 positions agree with TRBD1. Germline trimming cut 5 bases from V and 8 bases from J; bases unmatched to any gene: 9. CDR3 size: 16 residues. Per the germline V gene, CDR1 is SEHNR and CDR2 is FQNEAQ (reference sequence). This CDR3 reads CASSLTTGTGGEKLFF. The CDR3 DNA follows: TGTGCCAGCAGCCTAACCACCGGGACAGGGGGCGAAAAACTGTTTTTT.

The chain links TRBV25-1 to TRBJ1-2; 8 bases match TRBD1. Germline CDR1 MGHDK, CDR2 SYGVNS. The length of the CDR3 is 15 residues. V lost 0 bases and J lost 4; bases outside the gene matches: 4. DNA for the CDR3: TGTGCCAGCAGTGAATATGCAGGGGGCATCTATGGCTACACCTTC. Its translation is CASSEYAGGIYGYTF.

The chain is built from TRBV19 and TRBJ2-4; D possibly corresponds to TRBD1 (6 bases). The CDR3 runs 17 residues. The germline gives CDR1 LNHDA, CDR2 SQIVND (reference sequence). Trimming shortened V by 2 bases and J by 11 bases, and 25 bases separated the two germline ends. In DNA form, the CDR3 reads TGTGCCAGTAGTATACCCTTGGGGGACACAAACGAGGGTTTTCAGTACTTC. Translation gives CASSIPLGDTNEGFQYF.